This T cell receptor beta chain was obtained from a study of blood T cell repertoires in COVID-19. Study-level background: Spain, Italy and the United States supplied samples that represented acute and convalescent COVID-19.

TCRdb's copy holds only in-frame clones and misses some; the assay was immunoSEQ multiplex PCR. The data hold roughly 150,000 clones, with approximately 79% observed a single time. V lost 7 bases and J lost 1; bases outside the gene matches: 14. The CDR3 loop spans 17 amino acids. Looked up from germline, CDR1 is LNHDA and CDR2 is SQIVND (reference sequence). The chain is built from TRBV19 and TRBJ2-3, with 7 nucleotides matching TRBD2. The origin of this receptor is a woman aged 80 or over with acute or convalescent COVID-19. Sequenced sample: peripheral blood. For the CDR3, the DNA is TGTGCCAGTACCCTAGACCCTAGCGGTTACGGCACAGATACGCAGTATTTT. It specifies CASTLDPSGYGTDTQYF.